This T cell receptor beta chain was sequenced in a study of T cell repertoires in cytomegalovirus infection. Study at large: An indication of both CMV infection and matching HLA type came from public TCR beta signatures.

The study's findings and limits: Based on cumulative public TCR beta family frequency, carriers of CMV plus the relevant HLA were identified. The ex vivo response was dominated by HLA-C-restricted CMV-specific TCR beta clonotypes.

In TCRdb, the reads were re-called with MiXCR into one record per CDR3 protein. Seen here are 200,000 to 250,000 distinct CDR3 sequences, 38% observed once, and the top ten hold 59%. The CDR3 runs 14 residues. Per the germline V gene, CDR1 is LNHDA and CDR2 is SQIVND (reference sequence). V lost 5 bases and J lost 2; bases outside the gene matches: 6. As for this clonotype: As yet, its antigen is unknown.

The rearrangement joins TRBV19 to TRBJ2-7; 7 bases map to TRBD1. The receptor comes from a human donor in good health (CMV status not recorded). Some clones in this sample may be carry-over from other donors' samples. The input for sequencing was CD8+ T cells from cultured PBMCs, taken from culture after CMV antigen stimulation. The DNA of the CDR3 is TGTGCCAGTAGTCCCGGGACAGACACCTACGAGCAGTACTTC. It encodes CASSPGTDTYEQYF. The full variable domain, with the rest looked up from reference TRBV19 and TRBJ2-7, is DGGITQSPKYLFRKEGQNVTLSCEQNLNHDAMYWYRQDPGQGLRLIYYSQIVNDFQKGDIAEGYSVSREKKESFPLTVTSAQKNPTAFYLCASSPGTDTYEQYFGPGTRLTVT.